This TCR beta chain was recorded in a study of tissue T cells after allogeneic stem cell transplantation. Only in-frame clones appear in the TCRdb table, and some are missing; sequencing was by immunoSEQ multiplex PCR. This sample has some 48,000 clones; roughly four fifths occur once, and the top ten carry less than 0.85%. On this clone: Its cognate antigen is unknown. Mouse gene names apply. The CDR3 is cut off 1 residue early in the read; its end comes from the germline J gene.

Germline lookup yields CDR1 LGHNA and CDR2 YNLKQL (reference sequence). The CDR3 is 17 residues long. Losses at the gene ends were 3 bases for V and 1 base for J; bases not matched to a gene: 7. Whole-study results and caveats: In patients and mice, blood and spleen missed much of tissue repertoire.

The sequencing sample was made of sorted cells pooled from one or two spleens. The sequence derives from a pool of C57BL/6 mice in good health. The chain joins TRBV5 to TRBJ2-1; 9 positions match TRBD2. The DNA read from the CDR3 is TGTGCCAGCAGCCAGCATCGGACTGGGGTCAACTATGCTGAGCAGTTC. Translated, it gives CASSQHRTGVNYAEQF. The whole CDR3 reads CASSQHRTGVNYAEQFF.